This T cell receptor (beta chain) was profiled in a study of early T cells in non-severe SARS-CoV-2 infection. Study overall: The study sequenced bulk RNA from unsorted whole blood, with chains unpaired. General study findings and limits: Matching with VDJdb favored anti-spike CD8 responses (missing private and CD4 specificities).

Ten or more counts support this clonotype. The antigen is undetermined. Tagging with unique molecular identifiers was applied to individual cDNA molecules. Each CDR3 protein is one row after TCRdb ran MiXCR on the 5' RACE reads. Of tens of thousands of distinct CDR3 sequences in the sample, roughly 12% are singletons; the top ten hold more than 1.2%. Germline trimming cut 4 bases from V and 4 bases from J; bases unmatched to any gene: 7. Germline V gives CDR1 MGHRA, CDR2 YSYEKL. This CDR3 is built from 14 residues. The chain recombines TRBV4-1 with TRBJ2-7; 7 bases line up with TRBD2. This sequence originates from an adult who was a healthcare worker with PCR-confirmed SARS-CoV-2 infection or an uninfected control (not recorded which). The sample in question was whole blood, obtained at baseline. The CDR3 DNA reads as TGCGCCAGCAGCCCTAGCGGAAACCCTTACGAGCAGTACTTC. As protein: CASSPSGNPYEQYF.